Here is one T cell receptor beta chain with its context. Trimming removed 7 bases at V and 4 bases at J, with 12 bases between. CDR1 and CDR2 (germline): MDHEN, SYDVKM. The CDR3 runs 13 residues. The table came from immunoSEQ multiplex PCR; TCRdb's copy has only in-frame clones and leaves some out. Among 75,000 to 80,000 clones, approximately 89% were seen once, and the ten largest hold 1.5% to 2%. The data originate from a study of T cell changes during pregnancy in multiple sclerosis. J is TRBJ2-3 and V is TRBV28; D call uncertain. This TCR was recovered from a female donor with multiple sclerosis, enrolled in a pregnancy study. The sequencing used peripheral blood, collected before pregnancy. The CDR3 is CASISMPPDTQYF. CDR3 DNA: TGTGCCAGCATAAGCATGCCCCCAGATACGCAGTATTTT.